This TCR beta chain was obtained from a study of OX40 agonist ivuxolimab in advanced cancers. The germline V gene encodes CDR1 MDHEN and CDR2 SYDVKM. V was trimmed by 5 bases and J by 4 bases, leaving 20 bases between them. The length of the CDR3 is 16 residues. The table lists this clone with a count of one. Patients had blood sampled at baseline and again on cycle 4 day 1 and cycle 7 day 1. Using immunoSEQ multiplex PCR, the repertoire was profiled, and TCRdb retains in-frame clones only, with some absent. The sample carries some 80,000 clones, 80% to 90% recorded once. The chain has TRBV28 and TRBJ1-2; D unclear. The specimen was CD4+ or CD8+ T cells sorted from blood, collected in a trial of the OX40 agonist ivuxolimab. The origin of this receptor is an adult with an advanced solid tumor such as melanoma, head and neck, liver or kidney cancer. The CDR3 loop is CASSAAGWGGSYGYTF. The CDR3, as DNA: TGTGCCAGCAGTGCGGCGGGGTGGGGTGGCAGCTATGGCTACACCTTC.